This entry concerns a single T cell receptor beta chain. Its antigen is still unknown. TCRdb's table, derived via immunoSEQ multiplex PCR, lists solely in-frame clones and lacks some. The repertoire consists of 75,000 to 90,000 clones, with approximately 95% occurring once and the leading ten covering approximately 1.5%. The data were taken from a study of cytomegalovirus exposure and HLA in healthy donors. Across the study: It was reported in a later analysis that the same platform had been used for the 100 to 150 validation repertoires as for the approximately 670 first-cohort repertoires.

Study-wide results and caveats: Three chains tied to CMV proved CMV antigen-specific in vitro. Reports showed the classifier diagnosing cytomegalovirus status with high specificity and sensitivity. Listed as cytomegalovirus-associated were 164 TCR beta chains.

The origin of this receptor is a man between 18 and 29 years old in good health and CMV-seropositive. The sequencing input was PBMCs.

CDR3 coding DNA: TGCAGCGTTGTTCCCTTCGGTATCACTGAAGCTTTCTTT. As protein: CSVVPFGITEAFF. This chain uses TRBV29-1 with TRBJ1-1, with D uncertain. The length of the CDR3 is 13 residues. Trimming shortened V by 4 bases and J by 4 bases, and 13 bases separated the two germline ends. Per the germline V gene, CDR1 is SQVTM and CDR2 is ANQGSEA.